This TCR beta chain stems from a study of regulatory T cells in long-lasting Graves disease. As to time point: persistent/refractory GD, antithyroid drugs over 5 years with positive TRAb. RNA extracted from PBMCs served as the sequencing template. CDR3 length equals 15 residues. Germline V CDR1 and CDR2: LGHNA, YSLEER. Trimming removed 0 bases at V and 3 bases at J, with 12 bases between. Arm-PCR of CDR3 regions and iRepertoire HTBI primers were the basis on which TCR beta libraries were built. In TCRdb, the multiplex PCR reads were re-called with MiXCR into one record per CDR3 protein. The table shows some 470,000 distinct CDR3 sequences, with roughly 21% occurring only once.

The sequences come from peripheral blood mononuclear cells (PBMCs), collected when the disease was refractory, from a patient treated with antithyroid drugs. The J gene is TRBJ2-7, the V gene TRBV4-3; unclear D gene. The source of this sequence is a female donor with Graves disease. The CDR3 sequence: CASSQEVGGNYEQYF. CDR3 nucleotide sequence: TGCGCCAGCAGCCAAGAAGTCGGCGGAAACTACGAGCAGTACTTC.